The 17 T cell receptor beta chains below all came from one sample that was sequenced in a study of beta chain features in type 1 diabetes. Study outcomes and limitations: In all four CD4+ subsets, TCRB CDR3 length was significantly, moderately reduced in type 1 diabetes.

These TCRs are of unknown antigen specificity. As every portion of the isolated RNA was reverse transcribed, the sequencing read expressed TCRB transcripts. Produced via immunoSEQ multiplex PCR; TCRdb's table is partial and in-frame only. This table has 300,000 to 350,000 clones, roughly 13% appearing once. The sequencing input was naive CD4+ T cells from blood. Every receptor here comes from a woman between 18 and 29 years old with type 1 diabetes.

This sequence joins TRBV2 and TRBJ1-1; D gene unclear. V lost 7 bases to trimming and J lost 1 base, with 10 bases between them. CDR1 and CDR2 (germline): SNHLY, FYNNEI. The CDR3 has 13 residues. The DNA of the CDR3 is TGTGCCAGCACCCGAAACACGAACACTGAAGCTTTCTTT. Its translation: CASTRNTNTEAFF.

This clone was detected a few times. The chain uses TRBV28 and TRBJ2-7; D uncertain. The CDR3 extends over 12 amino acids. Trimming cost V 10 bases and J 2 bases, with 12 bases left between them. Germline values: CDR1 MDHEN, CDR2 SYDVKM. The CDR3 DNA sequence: TGTGCCACTTCTCTAGGCGCCTACGAGCAGTACTTC. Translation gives CATSLGAYEQYF.

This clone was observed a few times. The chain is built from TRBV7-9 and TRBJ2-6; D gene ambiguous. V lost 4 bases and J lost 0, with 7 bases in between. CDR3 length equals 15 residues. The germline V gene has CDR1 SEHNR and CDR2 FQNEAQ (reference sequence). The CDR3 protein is CASSSGPSGANVLTF. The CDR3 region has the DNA TGTGCCAGCAGCTCTGGGCCCTCTGGGGCCAACGTCCTGACTTTC. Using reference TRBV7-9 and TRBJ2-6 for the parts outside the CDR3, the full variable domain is DTGVSQNPRHKITKRGQNVTFRCDPISEHNRLYWYRQTLGQGPEFLTYFQNEAQLEKSRLLSDRFSAERPKGSFSTLEIQRTEQGDSAMYLCASSSGPSGANVLTFGAGSRLTVL.

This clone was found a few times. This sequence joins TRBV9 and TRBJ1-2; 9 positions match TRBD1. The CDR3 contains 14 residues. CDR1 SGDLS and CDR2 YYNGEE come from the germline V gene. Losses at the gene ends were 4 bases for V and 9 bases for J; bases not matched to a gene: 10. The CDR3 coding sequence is TGTGCCAGCAGCATCGGGACAGGGAATCCCAGCTACACCTTC. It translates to CASSIGTGNPSYTF.

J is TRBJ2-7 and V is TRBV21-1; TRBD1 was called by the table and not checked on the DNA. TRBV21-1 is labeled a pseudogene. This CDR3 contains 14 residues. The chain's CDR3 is CASSPPGHSYEQYF. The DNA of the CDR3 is TGTGCCAGCAGCCCACCGGGACACTCCTACGAGCAGTACTTC.

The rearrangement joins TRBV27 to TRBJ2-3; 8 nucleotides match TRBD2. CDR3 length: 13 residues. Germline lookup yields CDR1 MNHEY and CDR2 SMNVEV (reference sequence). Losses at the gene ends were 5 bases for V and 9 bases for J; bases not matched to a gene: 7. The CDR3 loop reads CASSLKERETQYF. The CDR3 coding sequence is TGTGCCAGCAGTCTAAAAGAGCGGGAGACGCAGTATTTT.

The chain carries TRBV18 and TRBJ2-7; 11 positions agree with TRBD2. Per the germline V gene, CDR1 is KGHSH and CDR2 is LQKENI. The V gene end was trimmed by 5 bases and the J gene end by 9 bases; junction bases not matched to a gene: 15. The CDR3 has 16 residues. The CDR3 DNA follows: TGTGCCAGCTCATCCACTAGCGGGAGCCCCCAGGTCGGGCAGTACTTC. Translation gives CASSSTSGSPQVGQYF.

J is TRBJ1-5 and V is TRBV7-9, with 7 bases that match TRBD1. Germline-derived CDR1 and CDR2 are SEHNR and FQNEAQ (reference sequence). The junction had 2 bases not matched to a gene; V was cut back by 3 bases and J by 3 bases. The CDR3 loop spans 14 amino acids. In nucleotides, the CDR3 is TGTGCCAGCAGCTTGACAGGGATCAATCAGCCCCAGCATTTT. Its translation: CASSLTGINQPQHF.

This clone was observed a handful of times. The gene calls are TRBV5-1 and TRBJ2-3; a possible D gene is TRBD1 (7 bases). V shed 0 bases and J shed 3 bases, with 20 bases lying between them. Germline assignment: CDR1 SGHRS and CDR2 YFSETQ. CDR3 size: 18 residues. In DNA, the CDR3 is TGCGCCAGCAGCTTGGGCCCTACCAGGGGGGTAAGGACAGATACGCAGTATTTT. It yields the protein CASSLGPTRGVRTDTQYF.

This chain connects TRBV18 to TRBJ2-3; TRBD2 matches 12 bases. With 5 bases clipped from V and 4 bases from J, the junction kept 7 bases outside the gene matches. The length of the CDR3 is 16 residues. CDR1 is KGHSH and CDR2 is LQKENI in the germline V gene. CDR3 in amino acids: CASSYWTSGNADTQYF. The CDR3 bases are TGTGCCAGCTCATACTGGACTAGCGGGAACGCAGATACGCAGTATTTT.

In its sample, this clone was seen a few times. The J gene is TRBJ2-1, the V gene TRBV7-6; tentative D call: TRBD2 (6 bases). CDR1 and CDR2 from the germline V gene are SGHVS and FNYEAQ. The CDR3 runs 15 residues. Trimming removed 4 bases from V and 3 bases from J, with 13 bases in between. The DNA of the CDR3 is TGTGCCAGCAGCTCCCCTTGGGACTTCTACAATGAGCAGTTCTTC. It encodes CASSSPWDFYNEQFF.

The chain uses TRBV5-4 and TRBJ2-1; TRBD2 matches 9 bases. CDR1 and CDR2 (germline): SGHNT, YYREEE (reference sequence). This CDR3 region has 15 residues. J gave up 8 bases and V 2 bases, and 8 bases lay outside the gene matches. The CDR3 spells CASSLGGRDIDEQFF. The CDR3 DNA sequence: TGTGCCAGCAGCTTAGGCGGGAGGGATATCGATGAGCAGTTCTTC.

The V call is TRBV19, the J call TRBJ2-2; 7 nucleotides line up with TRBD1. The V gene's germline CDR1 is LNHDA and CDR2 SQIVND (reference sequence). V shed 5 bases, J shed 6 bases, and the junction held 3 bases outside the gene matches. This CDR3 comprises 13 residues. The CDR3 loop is CASSLQGPGELFF. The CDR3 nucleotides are TGTGCCAGTAGTCTACAGGGGCCCGGGGAGCTGTTTTTT.

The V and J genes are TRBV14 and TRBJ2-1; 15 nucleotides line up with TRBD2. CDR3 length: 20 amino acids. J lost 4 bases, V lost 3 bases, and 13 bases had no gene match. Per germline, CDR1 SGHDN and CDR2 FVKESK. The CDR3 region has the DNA TGTGCCAGCAGCCACTTTCCGGGACTAGCGGGGGGAAGGGGGTACAATGAGCAGTTCTTC. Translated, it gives CASSHFPGLAGGRGYNEQFF.

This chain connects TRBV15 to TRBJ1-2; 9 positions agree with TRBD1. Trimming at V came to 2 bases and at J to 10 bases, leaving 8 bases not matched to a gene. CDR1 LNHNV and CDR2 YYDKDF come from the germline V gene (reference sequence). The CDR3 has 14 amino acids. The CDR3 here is CATSRFRDRVIYTF. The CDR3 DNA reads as TGTGCCACCAGCAGATTCCGGGACAGGGTAATCTACACCTTC.

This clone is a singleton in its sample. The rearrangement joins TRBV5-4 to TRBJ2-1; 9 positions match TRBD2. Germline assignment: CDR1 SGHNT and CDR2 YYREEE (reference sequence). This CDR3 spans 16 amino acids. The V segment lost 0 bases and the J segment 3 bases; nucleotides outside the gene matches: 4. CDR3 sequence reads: CASSLGLAGFYNEQFF. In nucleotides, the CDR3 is TGTGCCAGCAGCTTGGGTCTAGCGGGATTCTACAATGAGCAGTTCTTC.

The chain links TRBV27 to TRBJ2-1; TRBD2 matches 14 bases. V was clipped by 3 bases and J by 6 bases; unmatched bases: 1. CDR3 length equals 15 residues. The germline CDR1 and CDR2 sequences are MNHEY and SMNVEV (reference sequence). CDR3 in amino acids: CASSFGTSGGNEQFF. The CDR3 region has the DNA TGTGCCAGCAGTTTTGGGACTAGCGGGGGCAATGAGCAGTTCTTC.